The T cell receptor (beta chain) described here comes from a study of control samples from healthy donors and cancer patients. Profiling relied on immunoSEQ multiplex PCR, and the TCRdb table lists in-frame clones only, not all of them. The repertoire consists of about 98,000 clones, with around three quarters occurring once and the leading ten covering roughly a tenth. The length of the CDR3 is 15 residues. Trimming left V 5 bases short and J 5 bases short, with 18 bases between. CDR1 and CDR2 from the germline V gene are LNHDA and SQIVND (reference sequence). This clonotype originated in a woman aged 30 to 39 in good health. The sequenced material came from blood. This chain joins TRBV19 and TRBJ1-2; weak D call: TRBD1 (5 bases). As DNA, the CDR3 is TGTGCCAGTAGTGGTCCCGGGACGGCCTTTTATGGCTACACCTTC. It translates to CASSGPGTAFYGYTF.